This TCR beta chain derives from a study of Graves' ophthalmopathy and Graves' hyperthyroidism. The CDR3 contains 14 residues. Per the germline V gene, CDR1 is MNHNS and CDR2 is SASEGT. No progression to ophthalmopathy over 18 months defined stable hyperthyroidism. With regard to this clonotype: The junction shows a germline mismatch at one end, possibly a read error.

The authors amplified TCR beta CDR3 regions from RNA transcripts. An initial RT-PCR round employing HTBI primers preceded a second-round multiplex PCR. TCRdb analysed the multiplex PCR reads with MiXCR anew, one entry per CDR3 protein. The data contain hundreds of thousands of distinct CDR3 sequences, roughly 20% of them singletons. Sequences were obtained from peripheral blood. This chain joins TRBV6-1 and TRBJ2-5, with D perhaps TRBD1 or TRBD2 (5 bases each). The TCR originated in a woman under 30 with stable Graves' hyperthyroidism. Some clones in this sample may be carry-over from other donors' samples. CDR3 loop: CASSQKRETVKRHF. CDR3 nucleotide sequence: TGTGCCAGCAGTCAAAAGAGGGAGACAGTTAAAAGGCACTTC.